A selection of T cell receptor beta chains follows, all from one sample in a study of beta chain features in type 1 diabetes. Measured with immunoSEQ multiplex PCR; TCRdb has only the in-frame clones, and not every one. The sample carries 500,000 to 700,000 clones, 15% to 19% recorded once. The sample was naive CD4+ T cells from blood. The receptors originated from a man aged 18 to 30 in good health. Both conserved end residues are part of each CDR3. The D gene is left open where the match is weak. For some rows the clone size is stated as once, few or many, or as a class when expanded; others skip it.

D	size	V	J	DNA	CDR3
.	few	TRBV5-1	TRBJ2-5	TGCGCCAGCAGCTTGGTTGGCCAGGCTCCAGAGACCCAGTACTTC	CASSLVGQAPETQYF
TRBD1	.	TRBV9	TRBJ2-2	TGTGCCAGCAGCGCCCGGGACAGGGTCTCCGGGGAGCTGTTTTTT	CASSARDRVSGELFF
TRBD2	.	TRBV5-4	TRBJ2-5	TGTGCCAGCAGCTGGTTGACTAGCGGGCAAGAGACCCAGTACTTC	CASSWLTSGQETQYF
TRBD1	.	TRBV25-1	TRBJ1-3	TGTGCCAGCAGTGAGCGACAGGGACTTGGAAACACCATATATTTT	CASSERQGLGNTIYF
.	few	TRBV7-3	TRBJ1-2	TGTGCCAGCAGCCCTACAGGATATGGCTACACCTTC	CASSPTGYGYTF
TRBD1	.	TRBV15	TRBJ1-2	TGTGCCACCAGCAGGACAGGGGGATCTAACTATGGCTACACCTTC	CATSRTGGSNYGYTF
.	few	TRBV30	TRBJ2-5	TGTGCCTGGACCACAGGGAGAGAGACCCAGTACTTC	CAWTTGRETQYF
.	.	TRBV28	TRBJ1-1	TGTGCCAGCAGTTCTAGGGCACAGGCGAACACTGAAGCTTTCTTT	CASSSRAQANTEAFF
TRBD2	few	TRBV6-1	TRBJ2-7	TGTGCCAGCACTGAGACTAGCAGACACTACGAGCAGTACTTC	CASTETSRHYEQYF
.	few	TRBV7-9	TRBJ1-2	TGTGCCAGCAGCCCCGGGGCCTTAAACTATGGCTACACCTTC	CASSPGALNYGYTF
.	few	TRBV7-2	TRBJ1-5	TGTGCCAGCAGTGGCGGCCTTAATCAGCCCCAGCATTTT	CASSGGLNQPQHF
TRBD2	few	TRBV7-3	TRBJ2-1	TGTGCCAGCAGCTTAAAGCCTACTAGCGATGAGCAGTTCTTC	CASSLKPTSDEQFF
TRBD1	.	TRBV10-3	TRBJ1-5	TGTGCCGCCGCGGCCGGGACAGGGGGGACTGGCAATCAGCCCCAGCATTTT	CAAAAGTGGTGNQPQHF
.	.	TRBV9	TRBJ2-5	TGTGCCAGCAGCGGCCTCGCGGCAGGGCAAGAGACCCAGTACTTC	CASSGLAAGQETQYF
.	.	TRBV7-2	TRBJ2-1	TGTGCCAGCAGCTTAGCTAGAGACAATGAGCAGTTCTTC	CASSLARDNEQFF
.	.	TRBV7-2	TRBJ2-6	TGTGCCAGCAGCCTCCCTGGGGCCAACGTCCTGACTTTC	CASSLPGANVLTF
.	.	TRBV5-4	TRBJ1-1	TGTGCCAGCAGCTTATCAAGAATAGGAAAGACTGAAGCTTTCTTT	CASSLSRIGKTEAFF
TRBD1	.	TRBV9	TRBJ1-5	TGTGCCAGCAGCGTAGGGGGACAGAACAATCAGCCCCAGCATTTT	CASSVGGQNNQPQHF
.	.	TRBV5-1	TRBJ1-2	TGCGCCAGCAGCGTGGAGGGGAGTAACGTTAACTATGGCTACACCTTC	CASSVEGSNVNYGYTF
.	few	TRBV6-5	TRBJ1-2	TGTGCCAGCAGCACCGATCCCTATGGCTACACCTTC	CASSTDPYGYTF
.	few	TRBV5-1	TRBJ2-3	TGCGCCAGCAGCTTGGAGGATACGCAGTATTTT	CASSLEDTQYF
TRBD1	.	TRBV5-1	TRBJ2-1	TGCGCCAGCAGCTTGGCCCCAGGGGGAAACTCTAAGGGGTTCTTC	CASSLAPGGNSKGFF
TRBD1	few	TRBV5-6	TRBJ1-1	TGTGCCAGCAGCTTGGCGCCGGGACAGGGGGCTTCGGGCACTGAAGCTTTCTTT	CASSLAPGQGASGTEAFF
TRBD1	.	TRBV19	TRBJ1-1	TGTGCCACGTCTGTGGCAGGGGGAACTGAAGCTTTCTTT	CATSVAGGTEAFF
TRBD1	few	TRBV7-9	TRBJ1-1	TGTTGCTCCCACAGGGGGTCTGGGAACACTGAAGCTTTCTTT	CCSHRGSGNTEAFF
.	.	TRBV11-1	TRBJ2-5	TGTGCCAGCAGCTCAGGGGTCATCGAGACCCAGTACTTC	CASSSGVIETQYF
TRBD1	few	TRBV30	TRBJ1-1	TGTGCCTCCAGACGATTGACAGGGGGGAACACTGAAGCTTTCTTT	CASRRLTGGNTEAFF
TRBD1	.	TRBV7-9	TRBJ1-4	TGTGCCAGCGGACAGGGTTACGAAAAACTGTTTTTT	CASGQGYEKLFF
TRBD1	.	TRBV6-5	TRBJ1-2	TGTGCCAGCAGTTACTCGACAGGGGGTTCCTATGGCTACACCTTC	CASSYSTGGSYGYTF
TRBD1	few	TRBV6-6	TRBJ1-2	TGTGCCAGCAGTAAGGGACAGCCTTATGGCTACACCTTC	CASSKGQPYGYTF
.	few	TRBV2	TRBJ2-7	.	CASILGTGGGEQYF
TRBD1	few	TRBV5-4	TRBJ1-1	TGTGCCAGCAGTATTGGAATGGGACAGATGAACACTGAAGCTTTCTTT	CASSIGMGQMNTEAFF
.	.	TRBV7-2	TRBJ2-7	TGTGCCAGCAGCTTAGCAACGCAGTCCTCCTACGAGCAGTACTTC	CASSLATQSSYEQYF
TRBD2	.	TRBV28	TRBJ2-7	TGTGCCAGCCGTACGGGAGGACAAAGCTCCTACGAGCAGTACTTC	CASRTGGQSSYEQYF
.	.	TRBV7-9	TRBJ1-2	TGTGCCAGCAGCTTGCGAGGAAACAACTATGGCTACACCTTC	CASSLRGNNYGYTF
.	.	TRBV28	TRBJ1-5	TGTGCCAGCAGATTCCTTCGGCAGAAGAGCAATCAGCCCCAGCATTTT	CASRFLRQKSNQPQHF
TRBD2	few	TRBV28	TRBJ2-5	TGTGCCAGCGCGGAGTGGACTAGCGGGAGTCTAAAGACCCAGTACTTC	CASAEWTSGSLKTQYF
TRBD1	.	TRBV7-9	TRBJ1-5	TGTGCCAGTTGGACAGGGGGTAGGAATAGCAATCAGCCCCAGCATTTT	CASWTGGRNSNQPQHF
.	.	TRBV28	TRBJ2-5	TGTGCCAGCTCACGTCGGCAGGAGACCCAGTACTTC	CASSRRQETQYF
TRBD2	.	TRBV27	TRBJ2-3	TGTGCCAGCAGTTCCCGGACTAGCGGGAGCCGCACAGATACGCAGTATTTT	CASSSRTSGSRTDTQYF
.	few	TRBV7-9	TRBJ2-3	TGTGCCAGCAGTTTCTTAGCGGATACGCAGTATTTT	CASSFLADTQYF
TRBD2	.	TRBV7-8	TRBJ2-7	TGTGCCAGCAGCTTAGGAAGAACTAGCGGCAACTACGAGCAGTACTTC	CASSLGRTSGNYEQYF
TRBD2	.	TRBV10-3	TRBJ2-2	TGTGCCATCAGACGGAGAACTAGCGAGAACACCGGGGAGCTGTTTTTT	CAIRRRTSENTGELFF
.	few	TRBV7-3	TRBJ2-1	TGTGCCAGCAGCTTATCTAGACTATCTAACAATGAGCAGTTCTTC	CASSLSRLSNNEQFF
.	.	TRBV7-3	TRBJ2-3	TGTGCCAGCAGCTTAACCACCATGAGGGCGGGCCGCACAGATACGCAGTATTTT	CASSLTTMRAGRTDTQYF
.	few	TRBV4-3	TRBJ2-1	TGCGCCAGCAGCCAAGTCAATCGGGATGAGCAGTTCTTC	CASSQVNRDEQFF
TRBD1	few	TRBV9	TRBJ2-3	TGTGCCAGCGGACAGGGAGGAGATACGCAGTATTTT	CASGQGGDTQYF
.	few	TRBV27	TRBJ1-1	TGTGCCAGCGGCCGGGACACAATAAACACTGAAGCTTTCTTT	CASGRDTINTEAFF
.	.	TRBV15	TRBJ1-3	TGTGCCACCAGCACAAACAACAGAACCTCTGGAAACACCATATATTTT	CATSTNNRTSGNTIYF
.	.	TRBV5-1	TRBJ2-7	TGCGCCAGCAGCCCATCCAGGGGCCTGGAAGAGCAGTACTTC	CASSPSRGLEEQYF
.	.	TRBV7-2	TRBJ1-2	TGTGCCAGCAGCTTATCAGGGTCGTATGGCTACACCTTC	CASSLSGSYGYTF
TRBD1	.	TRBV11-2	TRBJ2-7	TGTGCCAGCAGAAAACCGGGACAGGGGGCCTACGAGCAGTACTTC	CASRKPGQGAYEQYF
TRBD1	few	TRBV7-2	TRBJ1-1	TGTGCCAGCAGGAGGGACAGCCCCACTGAAGCTTTCTTT	CASRRDSPTEAFF
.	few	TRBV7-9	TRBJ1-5	TGTGCCAGCAGCTTAGCTTGGGATCATCAGCCCCAGCATTTT	CASSLAWDHQPQHF
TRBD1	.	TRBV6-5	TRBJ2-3	TGTGCCAGCAGTTTGGGACAGCAATACACAGATACGCAGTATTTT	CASSLGQQYTDTQYF
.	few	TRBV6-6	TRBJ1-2	TGTGCCAGCAGATCAACAGGAGTTTTCTATGGCTACACCTTC	CASRSTGVFYGYTF
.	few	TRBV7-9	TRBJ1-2	TGTGCCAGCAGCTTAGACGGGGGCGACCTGAAGGGCTACACCTTC	CASSLDGGDLKGYTF